These 20 T cell receptor beta chains originate from one sample sequenced in a study of blood T cell repertoires in COVID-19 (TCRdb year 2020). Library prep was done by the immunoSEQ multiplex PCR assay. Sourced from immuneACCESS, this table was stored by TCRdb with only in-frame sequences that have V and J called. A share of the clones is absent; for the studies checked, an unresolved V gene accounts for under half, and the remainder has no known explanation. For this sample there are under 250,000 clones; about 80% appear just once. The biggest ten clones account for approximately 1.8% of the sample. Sequenced: PBMCs or T cells enriched from blood (not recorded which). These receptor sequences come from a man aged 55 to 70 who had recovered from COVID-19.

V usage is TRBV29-1 and J usage is TRBJ1-2; 7 positions agree with TRBD1. This CDR3 has 14 amino acids. Germline V CDR1 and CDR2: SQVTM, ANQGSEA. J was trimmed by 4 bases and V by 6 bases; bases with no gene match: 11. The CDR3: CSVAQLGGSYGYTF. The CDR3 DNA reads as TGCAGCGTCGCTCAGTTAGGGGGCAGCTATGGCTACACCTTC. The full variable domain, its missing parts supplied by reference TRBV29-1 and TRBJ1-2, is SAVISQKPSRDICQRGTSLTIQCQVDSQVTMMFWYRQQPGQSLTLIATANQGSEATYESGFVIDKFPISRPNLTFSTLTVSNMSPEDSSIYLCSVAQLGGSYGYTFGSGTRLTVV.

The chain combines TRBV20-1 with TRBJ1-1; TRBD1 agrees at 7 bases. J lost 5 bases, V lost 3 bases, and 6 bases had no gene match. The CDR3 extends over 13 amino acids. Germline V lookup: CDR1 DFQATT, CDR2 SNEGSKA (reference sequence). The CDR3, as DNA: TGCAGTGCTAGTAAGGGGGCGCGGACTGAAGCTTTCTTT. Residues: CSASKGARTEAFF.

This clone turned up a few times. The V gene is TRBV7-9, the J gene TRBJ1-1; 9 bases agree with TRBD1. The CDR3 totals 16 residues. Germline-derived CDR1 and CDR2 are SEHNR and FQNEAQ (reference sequence). J was trimmed by 8 bases and V by 3 bases; bases with no gene match: 13. As DNA, the CDR3 is TGTGCCAGCAGCTTTAACAGGGGGCTGTTTATTGTGGAAGCTTTCTTT. As protein: CASSFNRGLFIVEAFF. The variable domain in full, completed from reference TRBV7-9 and TRBJ1-1, reads DTGVSQNPRHKITKRGQNVTFRCDPISEHNRLYWYRQTLGQGPEFLTYFQNEAQLEKSRLLSDRFSAERPKGSFSTLEIQRTEQGDSAMYLCASSFNRGLFIVEAFFGQGTRLTVV.

This clone came up once. V is TRBV21-1 and J is TRBJ1-2. TRBV21-1 is a pseudogene. The CDR3 covers 14 residues. CDR3: CASSKAERNYGYTF. The CDR3 DNA reads as TGTGCCAGCAGCAAAGCTGAGAGGAACTATGGCTACACCTTC.

The chain combines TRBV9 with TRBJ1-1, with D possibly TRBD1 on 5 matching bases. The CDR3 loop spans 14 amino acids. Germline values: CDR1 SGDLS, CDR2 YYNGEE. V was clipped by 1 base and J by 8 bases, with 15 bases between them. The CDR3 region has the DNA TGTGCCAGCAGCGTAAGGGGATCGGAGGGGGAAGCTTTCTTT. Amino acid sequence: CASSVRGSEGEAFF.

The sample holds one count of this clone. The rearrangement uses TRBV29-1 and TRBJ1-1; 7 nucleotides align to TRBD1. With 7 bases clipped from V and 4 bases from J, the junction kept 6 bases outside the gene matches. The CDR3 is 12 residues long. Germline V CDR1 and CDR2: SQVTM, ANQGSEA. CDR3 in amino acids: CSADRVSTEAFF. As DNA, the CDR3 is TGCAGCGCAGACAGGGTGAGCACTGAAGCTTTCTTT. Combining the CDR3 with reference TRBV29-1 and TRBJ1-1 gives the whole variable domain SAVISQKPSRDICQRGTSLTIQCQVDSQVTMMFWYRQQPGQSLTLIATANQGSEATYESGFVIDKFPISRPNLTFSTLTVSNMSPEDSSIYLCSADRVSTEAFFGQGTRLTVV.

This clone was observed once. CDR3 residues: CASSLASPAGEQYF. Here the CDR3 DNA reads TGTGCCAGCAGCTTAGCAAGCCCGGCGGGGGAGCAGTACTTC. The V gene is TRBV7-9, the J gene TRBJ2-7; maybe TRBD2 (6 bases). V was trimmed by 0 bases and J by 7 bases, leaving 13 bases between them. The CDR3 length is 14 residues. Germline V lookup: CDR1 SEHNR, CDR2 FQNEAQ (reference sequence).

The genes are TRBV6-4 and TRBJ2-5; a weak D match, TRBD2 (5 bases). Trimming took off 4 bases at V and 5 bases at J, with 14 bases between the two ends. The CDR3 length is 14 residues. Germline CDR1 reads MRHNA; CDR2 reads SNTAGT. The CDR3 bases are TGTGCCAGCAGTGGGGTACGGGGAATGGAGACCCAGTACTTC. Translated: CASSGVRGMETQYF.

V and J are TRBV19 and TRBJ2-7, with TRBD1 matching 9 bases. V shed 10 bases and J 7 bases; nucleotides not matched to a gene: 14. In germline, CDR1 is LNHDA, CDR2 SQIVND (reference sequence). CDR3 length equals 14 residues. The CDR3 DNA reads TGTGCCACTCGACAGGGGGGCCTTTCTGAAGAGCAGTACTTC. Translating it yields CATRQGGLSEEQYF.

The chain links TRBV7-3 to TRBJ2-1; 9 bases are shared with TRBD2. This CDR3 has 20 amino acids. V lost 1 base and J lost 0; bases outside the gene matches: 13. The germline V gene has CDR1 SGHTA and CDR2 FQGTGA. For the CDR3, the DNA is TGTGCCAGCAGCTTAAGCCCCACGCTAGCGGGATTTAGCTCCTACAATGAGCAGTTCTTC. Translating gives CASSLSPTLAGFSSYNEQFF.

The rearrangement links TRBV19 to TRBJ2-3, with a possible D match to TRBD1 (6 bases). The CDR3 length is 14 residues. Trimming removed 4 bases from V and 0 bases from J, with 8 bases in between. The germline CDR1 and CDR2 sequences are LNHDA and SQIVND (reference sequence). This CDR3 is CASSTGASTDTQYF. CDR3 nucleotide sequence: TGTGCCAGTAGTACAGGGGCCAGCACAGATACGCAGTATTTT. Full variable domain (outside the CDR3, taken from reference TRBV19 and TRBJ2-3): DGGITQSPKYLFRKEGQNVTLSCEQNLNHDAMYWYRQDPGQGLRLIYYSQIVNDFQKGDIAEGYSVSREKKESFPLTVTSAQKNPTAFYLCASSTGASTDTQYFGPGTRLTVL.

The chain recombines TRBV7-9 with TRBJ1-5, with D unresolved. Germline values: CDR1 SEHNR, CDR2 FQNEAQ (reference sequence). CDR3 size: 16 residues. V was cut by 1 base and J by 2 bases, with 12 bases left in between. CDR3 bases: TGTGCCAGCAGCTTAGATGGGCAGGCAGGCAATCAGCCCCAGCATTTT. Protein: CASSLDGQAGNQPQHF. The complete variable domain, with remaining parts taken from reference TRBV7-9 and TRBJ1-5, reads DTGVSQNPRHKITKRGQNVTFRCDPISEHNRLYWYRQTLGQGPEFLTYFQNEAQLEKSRLLSDRFSAERPKGSFSTLEIQRTEQGDSAMYLCASSLDGQAGNQPQHFGDGTRLSIL.

The gene calls are TRBV20-1 and TRBJ1-1; 7 bases fit TRBD1. V dropped 4 bases and J dropped 7; count of bases not matched to a gene: 3. Germline V gives CDR1 DFQATT, CDR2 SNEGSKA (reference sequence). The CDR3 extends over 11 amino acids. CDR3 nucleotides: TGCAGTGCTACCAGGGGGTTTGAAGCTTTCTTT. It is translated as CSATRGFEAFF.

The chain couples TRBV24-1 to TRBJ1-2; 7 bases agree with TRBD1. Per the germline V gene, CDR1 is KGHDR and CDR2 is SFDVKD. This CDR3 comprises 14 residues. V shed 4 bases, J shed 3 bases, and the junction held 4 bases outside the gene matches. CDR3 amino acids: CATSDSDRDYGYTF. CDR3 coding DNA: TGTGCCACCAGTGACTCCGACAGGGACTATGGCTACACCTTC.

This clone was picked up a small number of times. This chain links TRBV6-6 with TRBJ2-7; D might be TRBD1 (6 bases). V shed 5 bases and J shed 3 bases, with 23 bases lying between them. CDR1 MNHNY and CDR2 SVGAGI come from the germline V gene (reference sequence). This CDR3 comprises 17 residues. This CDR3 is CASSQHLRGSRVYEQYF. For the CDR3, the DNA is TGTGCCAGCAGTCAGCACCTCAGGGGATCTAGGGTCTACGAGCAGTACTTC.

The chain has TRBV2 and TRBJ1-6; 8 nucleotides align to TRBD1. CDR1 is SNHLY and CDR2 is FYNNEI in the germline V gene. The ends lost 3 bases at V and 3 bases at J; junction bases unmatched: 4. The CDR3 has 16 residues. The chain's CDR3 is CASSETGVLYNSPLHF. In DNA form, the CDR3 reads TGTGCCAGCAGTGAGACAGGGGTTCTCTATAATTCACCCCTCCACTTT.

J is TRBJ2-3 and V is TRBV7-2; TRBD2 matches 11 bases. Germline values: CDR1 SGHTA, CDR2 FQGNSA. The CDR3 consists of 14 residues. After removal of 5 bases from V and 6 bases from J, the junction contained 4 bases not matched to a gene. The chain's CDR3 is CASSPSGGWDTQYF. The CDR3 bases are TGTGCCAGCAGCCCTAGCGGGGGGTGGGATACGCAGTATTTT. Filled out from reference TRBV7-2 and TRBJ2-3, the complete variable domain reads GAGVSQSPSNKVTEKGKDVELRCDPISGHTALYWYRQSLGQGLEFLIYFQGNSAPDKSGLPSDRFSAERTGGSVSTLTIQRTQQEDSAVYLCASSPSGGWDTQYFGPGTRLTVL.

This chain links TRBV7-2 with TRBJ2-7; TRBD2 matches 10 bases. The CDR3 has 15 amino acids. Trimming took 5 bases from V and 1 from J; bases not matched to a gene: 5. The germline V gene encodes CDR1 SGHTA and CDR2 FQGNSA. This CDR3 is CASSTTSGASYEQYF. CDR3 DNA sequence: TGTGCCAGCAGCACAACTAGCGGGGCTTCCTACGAGCAGTACTTC.

This clone was recorded once. The V call is TRBV12-3 or TRBV12-4, the J call TRBJ2-2, with 7 bases matching TRBD1. The CDR3 has 12 amino acids. Trimming at V came to 4 bases and at J to 7 bases, leaving 0 bases not matched to a gene. CDR3: CASSYRGGELFF. The CDR3 bases are TGTGCCAGCAGTTACAGGGGCGGGGAGCTGTTTTTT.

The genes are TRBV10-3 and TRBJ1-2, with D perhaps TRBD1 (6 bases). Per the germline V gene, CDR1 is ENHRY and CDR2 is SYGVKD. This CDR3 spans 15 amino acids. V shed 6 bases and J shed 7 bases, with 21 bases lying between them. Here the CDR3 reads CAIRDSPQGHVGYTF. The CDR3 DNA follows: TGTGCCATCAGGGACAGTCCCCAAGGTCATGTTGGCTACACCTTC.